The present T cell receptor (beta chain) was sequenced within a study of T cell responses to AZD1222 COVID-19 vaccine. Libraries were prepared by immunoSEQ multiplex PCR; TCRdb keeps only in-frame clonotypes and omits some of them. The data show around 92,000 clones, with under 95% seen just once and over 20% held by the top ten. The study's findings and limits: Variant regions that are unmutated are reportedly the target of nearly half of spike-specific TCRs. No repertoire was sampled before or during the peak T cell response, only after it. The sample set comprised mostly white British donors with more females, and clonal diversity was possibly underestimated. Among AZD1222 vaccinees, only five to seven were seropositive at baseline.

On this clone: As yet, its antigen is unknown.

This CDR3 contains 12 residues. Germline V CDR1 and CDR2: MNHEY, SVGAGI. V lost 6 bases to trimming and J lost 4 bases, with 10 bases between them. The chain links TRBV6-5 to TRBJ2-7, with D unresolved. The sample was peripheral blood, taken on day 0 of AZD1222 vaccination. This TCR was recovered from an adult in good health. CDR3 DNA: TGTGCCAGCAGCCCCCGCGGATACGAGCAGTACTTC. This encodes CASSPRGYEQYF.